These 3 T cell receptor beta chains originate from one sample sequenced in a study of blood T cell repertoires in COVID-19. TCRdb's table, derived via immunoSEQ multiplex PCR, lists solely in-frame clones and lacks some. The sample consists of about 300,000 clones, about nine tenths of them appearing once. The source material was peripheral blood. Receptors originate from a woman aged 30 to 39 with COVID-19, enrolled during active disease.

The CDR3 protein is CASSDGGSFLLGYTF. The CDR3 DNA is TGTGCCAGCAGTGACGGGGGGTCTTTTCTCCTTGGCTACACCTTC. The genes are TRBV2 and TRBJ1-2; a possible D gene is TRBD1 (5 bases). Germline V lookup: CDR1 SNHLY, CDR2 FYNNEI. The CDR3 loop spans 15 amino acids. The V gene lost 3 bases and the J gene lost 7 bases, with 18 bases spanning the gap.

This clone appeared once. The chain has TRBV5-8 and TRBJ2-7; no clear D gene. V lost 2 bases, J lost 0 bases, and 9 bases lay in between. The germline V gene has CDR1 SGHTS and CDR2 YDEGEE. The CDR3 spans 14 residues. The chain's CDR3 is CASSFVRVSYEQYF. DNA of the CDR3: TGTGCCAGCAGCTTTGTTCGGGTCTCCTACGAGCAGTACTTC.

V usage is TRBV2 and J usage is TRBJ2-7; D not resolved. The length of the CDR3 is 11 residues. Germline-derived CDR1 and CDR2 are SNHLY and FYNNEI. V lost 7 bases and J lost 3, with 7 bases in between. The CDR3 coding sequence is TGTGCCAGCATAGAGTACTACGAGCAGTACGTC. Amino acid sequence: CASIEYYEQYV.